This T cell receptor beta chain was sequenced during a study of OX40 agonist ivuxolimab in advanced cancers. Overall study context: Ivuxolimab is a fully human IgG2 antibody that activates OX40 (CD134). Ivuxolimab was administered intravenously to patients at 0.01 to 10 mg/kg every 2 weeks. Patients receiving dose escalation had hepatocellular carcinoma, melanoma, renal cell or head and neck cancer. Study observations and caveats: On average, CD8+ T cells had more expanded clones than CD4+.

CDR1 and CDR2 from the germline V gene are LNHDA and SQIVND (reference sequence). CDR3 length: 16 amino acids. Between the trimmed V and J ends, which lost 6 bases and 1 base, there was a span of 16 bases. Generated by immunoSEQ multiplex PCR, the TCRdb table keeps only in-frame clones and is missing some. The data show 62,000 or so clones, roughly nine tenths seen once. About this clone: As yet, its antigen is unknown.

The sequences come from CD4+ or CD8+ T cells sorted from blood, collected in a trial of the OX40 agonist ivuxolimab. This rearrangement joins TRBV19 to TRBJ2-1; D not resolved. This clonotype was sampled from an adult with an advanced solid tumor such as melanoma, head and neck, liver or kidney cancer. In DNA form, the CDR3 reads TGTGCCAGTAGCCCGGTAGATGTTAGTTCCTACAATGAGCAGTTCTTC. It codes for CASSPVDVSSYNEQFF.